The source of this T cell receptor beta chain is a study of cytomegalovirus exposure and HLA in healthy donors (dated by TCRdb to about 2017). Concerning the study at large: According to an earlier analysis of 550 to 700 of the donors, some 170 million T cells yielded roughly 110 million unique TCR beta sequences and about 300 Gb of sequence data. All discovery cohort repertoires had been generated on a single sequencing platform. To predict cytomegalovirus infection status, the study combined high-throughput TCR immunosequencing, statistical association of individual TCRs with disease status, and machine learning. An earlier analysis of more than 450 of the donors used high-throughput TCR beta sequencing to judge whether each TCR beta V gene segment behaved as functional or pseudogenic. The T cell repertoires of under 700 subjects were profiled by immunosequencing and related to cytomegalovirus serostatus. A handful of DR-DQ haplotypes were handled as single units for association and clustering because linkage in the cohort was strong. In a later genetic analysis, genome-wide SNP genotypes for about three fifths of the roughly 670 donors were used, and that subset was treated as a discovery cohort. An early release that covered about 600 HLA-typed donors contained 300 to 350 gigabases of sequencing data and approximately 85 million unique TCR sequences. The number of donors typed differed by locus, with roughly 629-640 for A, B, C, DRB1 and DQB1, roughly 520 for DQA1, 600 to 610 for DPA1, and about 450 for DPB1. HLA typing covered class I and class II loci at four-digit resolution. On average, roughly 240,000 unique TCR beta nucleotide sequences were sequenced per donor among some 420 genotyped donors of the cohort, with roughly 20% of those sequences being non-productive. A later analysis re-examined previously published TCR beta repertoires from more than 650 donors and added high-resolution HLA genotyping to investigate patterns of TCR occurrence. In the later analysis, no new phenotypic data were used to find candidate immune exposures; instead, reliance was placed on TCR beta sequences and their occurrence across donors. Besides the first cohort of 550 to 750 subjects, a separate validation cohort made up of roughly 120 different subjects was used. Donor age, sex, ethnicity and CMV serostatus were compiled together with the repertoire data. Of the roughly 390 genotyped donors, around 81% fell in the genetic ancestry cluster associated with self-reported Caucasian donors. The study aimed to test whether signatures of past pathogen exposure could be identified by cataloging public T cell receptors. Broader findings and caveats from the paper: HLA typing was unavailable for some donors at each locus, so association tests used only the typed subset. The only immune exposure information available for the cohort was CMV serostatus. Because counts were too low, more than 15 rarely observed V segments, including chromosome 9 orphons, were left out of the earlier analysis of 500 to 650 of the donors. Linkage disequilibrium might explain the correlated functional status among segregating V segments, but an unknown experimental factor could not be excluded. A group of highly shared sequence variants was considered likely to be a technical artifact of the sequencing pipeline. Roughly uniform sequencing depth across donors was assumed in presence/absence analyses, although this assumption may not hold. In a later analysis, TCR association rates were found to vary across HLA loci, with the most associated TCRs seen for DRB1 alleles and the fewest for HLA-C alleles. A further reported finding was that TCR beta sequences accurately predicted the HLA-A and HLA-B alleles for most subjects in the first cohort. In an earlier analysis of roughly 560 of the donors, most TCR beta V segments were observed in productive rearrangements about 87% or about 30% of the time, broadly matching IMGT annotations. In a later genetic analysis, a missense DCLRE1C variant was associated with V-gene and J-gene trimming of TCR beta chains, and the association was replicated in an independent cohort. Some IMGT-functional V segments, including TRBV6-2 and TRBV6-3, could not be distinguished by the 87-base-pair reads and were therefore excluded. A later analysis associated about 16,000 TCR beta sequences with specific HLA alleles at a false discovery rate of 0.05. According to a later analysis, parvovirus B19, influenza, CMV and Epstein-Barr virus appeared linked to several top co-occurrence clusters. A total of some 180 TCR beta chains were listed by the study as associated with cytomegalovirus. In both the original and validation cohorts, the classifier was reported to diagnose cytomegalovirus status with high specificity and sensitivity. While some public TCRs were present in many individuals, most TCR sequences turned up only very rarely across donors. In a later genetic analysis, fewer N-insertions in productive TCRs were reported among donors in an Asian-associated ancestry cluster than the roughly 700-donor mean. A later analysis found that most CMV-associated TCR beta chains appeared HLA-restricted, with HLA associations seemingly driven largely by CMV exposure. In a later analysis, HLA-associated TCR beta chains were found to be more clonally expanded and to have lower generation probabilities than equally common non-associated chains. Three of the identified cytomegalovirus-associated TCR beta chains were confirmed in vitro to be specific for cytomegalovirus antigens. When HLA alleles, especially DR and DQ, strongly co-occurred, attributing TCR associations to individual alleles was difficult. This cohort had only TCR beta chains sequenced, and the lack of alpha or paired-chain data limited which features could be detected. According to the authors, the approach could potentially be generalized to other disease states and immunological phenotypes.

Library preparation used the immunoSEQ multiplex PCR assay. A mixture of 60 forward primers for TCR Vbeta segments and 13 reverse primers for TCR Jbeta segments was used in the multiplex PCR. Amplification of the CDR3 region of rearranged TCR beta genes was performed with a multiplex PCR assay on genomic DNA. On the Illumina HiSeq System, the amplified TCR beta libraries were sequenced as 87-base-pair reads. Per the source publication's procedure: A later analysis tallied around 87 million unique TCR beta chains across the 666 repertoires, and some 10 million of those chains were shared by two or more donors. A nearest-neighbor algorithm error-corrected the raw reads and collapsed the reads into unique sequences, merging closely related sequences to remove PCR and sequencing errors. V, D and J gene segments were assigned by aligning CDR3 sequences to IMGT reference sequences. For a sequence to be retained, at least a six-nucleotide match to both a V gene segment and a J gene segment was required. A rearrangement was called productive if the CDR3 had no stop codons and remained in frame with V and J, and every other rearrangement was called non-productive. Following IMGT convention, CDR3 was defined as the stretch from the second conserved V-encoded cysteine to the conserved J-encoded phenylalanine. Sequences without an unambiguous match to a single V gene segment were excluded from the earlier analysis of about 630 of the donors. An earlier analysis of several hundred of the donors called V segments functional above 56.7% productive rearrangements and segregating when the between-donor standard deviation exceeded 5%. A statistical classification framework was built to diagnose cytomegalovirus status from the catalog of TCR beta chain sequences. In a later analysis, TCR nucleotide sequences were compared against IMGT/GENE-DB human TR gene sequences so that V and J genes could be assigned. A later analysis assigned CDR3 sequences and most-parsimonious VDJ recombination scenarios with the TCRdist pipeline. A later analysis defined each TCR beta chain by its CDR3 amino acid sequence plus V-gene family, and excluded reads lacking a unique V-gene family. A later analysis removed 600 or so highly shared, low-generation-probability nucleotide sequences to deal with suspected cross-contamination and a sequencing artifact. In a later analysis, a clonal expansion index was calculated for each public chain from normalized within-repertoire ranks of inferred template counts. Generation probabilities in a later analysis came from a VDJ recombination model fitted to out-of-frame rearrangements, and those results were checked against IGoR. In a later analysis, TCR-TCR, TCR-HLA and TCR-CMV co-occurrence was scored with hypergeometric tests, and a repertoire-size bias correction was applied to TCR pairs. A later analysis estimated false discovery rates by permuting HLA or CMV assignments 20 times. In a later analysis, co-occurring TCRs were grouped using DBSCAN, with TCRdist sequence similarity added in when clustering inside HLA-allele-positive subsets. Repertoires with fewer than 30,000 or more than 120,000 public chains, plus five repertoires with anomalous nucleotide sharing, were excluded from co-occurrence clustering. Entries here come from immuneACCESS through TCRdb and include only in-frame sequences with V and J called. Some clones fail to appear in such tables; in the studies checked, an unresolved V gene covers under half of the shortfall, and the cause of the remainder is unknown. D and trimming come from the DNA, and the V and J calls and clone size come from that table. In all, the sample holds 80,000 or so clones, and over 55% of those were seen once. 5.7% of the sample belongs to the ten largest clones.

The cohort comprised some 680 healthy bone marrow donors. At the time of sampling, all cohort members were nominally healthy, though unrecorded immune exposures were likely present. The donor tested CMV seropositive and was one of the 289 seropositive cohort members. Each donor provided a peripheral blood sample, and peripheral blood mononuclear cells were used for TCR beta sequencing. Genomic DNA extraction from the blood cell samples was performed with the Qiagen DNeasy Blood Extraction Kit. As regards this clone: The antigen this receptor binds is unknown. The sample holds no much larger clone one base away, and base qualities are not on file.

As encoded in the germline V gene, CDR1 is ENHRY while CDR2 is SYGVKD. The CDR3, cysteine through phenylalanine, is 16 amino acids long. The read is trimmed to its CDR3 DNA, 48 bases read in frame from base 1. Trimmed from V: 3 bases; trimmed from J: 2 bases; junction bases lacking a gene match: 7. This TCR was recovered from a man aged 30 to 45 in good health and CMV-seropositive. Here the chain combines TRBV10-3 and TRBJ2-7; TRBD1 lines up with 10 middle nucleotides. The sequenced sample consisted of PBMCs. The CDR3 protein sequence reads: CAISDSRDRGTYEQYF. The nucleotides are TGTGCCATCAGTGATAGTAGGGACAGGGGCACCTACGAGCAGTACTTC.